These T cell receptor beta chains were read from a single sample in a study of beta chain features in type 1 diabetes. Data came from immunoSEQ multiplex PCR; TCRdb stores just in-frame clones and leaves some out. The table records almost 350,000 clones, around 20% of them present only once. The sample taken for sequencing was naive CD4+ T cells from blood. The source of these receptors is a woman between 18 and 29 years old in good health. The CDR3 runs from the conserved cysteine through the conserved F or W. A D gene is named only where the DNA matches it firmly. Size tells how often a clone was seen (once, few, many) or the class of an expanded clone, and some rows leave it out.

TRBJ2-7,TRBV5-1,TRBD2,.,TGCGCCAGCAGCACGACTAGCGACTCCTACGAGCAGTACTTC,CASSTTSDSYEQYF
TRBJ1-1,TRBV5-8,.,.,TGTGCCAGCAGCCAGACAGTTGAAGCTTTCTTT,CASSQTVEAFF
TRBJ2-6,TRBV11-2,TRBD1,once,TGTGCCAGCAGCCTAGGCGACAGGGTTGGTGGGGCCAACGTCCTGACTTTC,CASSLGDRVGGANVLTF
TRBJ1-4,TRBV6-5,.,.,TGTGCCAGCAGCCAGACAGCAACTAATGAAAAACTGTTTTTT,CASSQTATNEKLFF
TRBJ2-5,TRBV4-1,.,few,TGCGCCAGCAGCCAAGCCCCCCCTGAGACCCAGTACTTC,CASSQAPPETQYF
TRBJ2-7,TRBV13,TRBD2,.,TGTGCCAGCAGCCGCCGTAGCGGGAATACCTACGAGCAGTACTTC,CASSRRSGNTYEQYF
TRBJ2-1,TRBV6-5,TRBD1,.,TGTGCCAGCCAGGGACAGGAGGACAATGAGCAGTTCTTC,CASQGQEDNEQFF
TRBJ2-1,TRBV25-1,.,.,TGTGCCAGCAGTGACCGGGATTTGTACAATGAGCAGTTCTTC,CASSDRDLYNEQFF
TRBJ1-5,TRBV6-5,TRBD1,few,TGTGCCAGCAGTTACTCAGGGACAGGGAACCAGCCCCAGCATTTT,CASSYSGTGNQPQHF
TRBJ2-3,TRBV18,TRBD1,few,TGTGCCAGCTCACCATTTCAACCGGGACAGGGATCAGATACGCAGTATTTT,CASSPFQPGQGSDTQYF
TRBJ1-1,TRBV5-4,.,.,TGTGCCAGCAGCTTGGACAGTTCCATGAACACTGAAGCTTTCTTT,CASSLDSSMNTEAFF
TRBJ1-4,TRBV30,.,.,TGTGCCTGGAGTGACAGGGCCCTCCTGTTTTTT,CAWSDRALLFF
TRBJ2-3,TRBV5-6,.,few,TGTGCCAGCAGCATCGGAGGGAGAGGCACAGATACGCAGTATTTT,CASSIGGRGTDTQYF
TRBJ2-1,TRBV5-1,.,.,TGCGCCAGCAGCTTGGTTAATAGCGGTAATGAGCAGTTCTTC,CASSLVNSGNEQFF